The present TCR beta chain was sequenced within a study of T cells in Graves' hyperthyroidism and ophthalmopathy. The study, taken as a whole, reports: Blood also contained most expanded thyroid clonotypes above 0.001.

This clonotype was recorded a few times. Antigen specificity is unknown. TCR beta CDR3 sequences were amplified from RNA transcripts. HTBI primers were the set used in a first-round RT-PCR of the TCR CDR3. MiXCR, applied by TCRdb to the multiplex PCR reads, yields one record per CDR3 protein. The sample lists roughly 580,000 distinct CDR3 sequences, roughly 46% seen once, with about 7.9% in the top ten. Stable Graves' hyperthyroidism meant no ophthalmopathy progression within 18 months. With a duration under 2 months, the hyperthyroidism was newly diagnosed in patients aged 18 to 65. Clinical symptoms, serum thyroxine, TRAb, thyroid ultrasound and orbital computed tomography established diagnosis. The receptor was derived from a young woman with Graves' hyperthyroidism. The sequenced sample was peripheral blood or thyroid tissue (not recorded which).

CDR3 region: CSAEYRGRYEQYF. CDR3 sequence (DNA): TGCAGTGCGGAGTACAGGGGGCGATACGAGCAGTACTTC. The chain links TRBV20-1 to TRBJ2-7, with TRBD1 identical over 9 bases. The CDR3 runs 13 residues. Germline V gives CDR1 DFQATT, CDR2 SNEGSKA (reference sequence). V was clipped by 6 bases and J by 4 bases; unmatched bases: 7.